Listed here are 12 T cell receptor beta chains from one sample, sequenced in a study of CD8 T cells in Susac syndrome. Random hexamers were used to reverse transcribe the RNA input (about 0.5 to 1 ug). TCRdb analysed the immunoSEQ multiplex PCR reads with MiXCR anew, one entry per CDR3 protein. The sample records over 300,000 distinct CDR3 sequences, 92% being singletons. Material: CD4+ T cells from PBMCs. These receptors were collected from a human donor with multiple sclerosis.

The chain joins TRBV4-2 to TRBJ2-1; TRBD2 aligns across 7 bases. Looked up from germline, CDR1 is LGHNA and CDR2 is YNFKEQ. The CDR3 spans 17 residues. With V trimmed by 1 base and J by 4 bases, 10 bases remained unmatched. The CDR3 DNA reads TGTGCCAGCAGCCAAGTCTCCGGCGGGAGATCATACAATGAGCAGTTCTTC. Translation gives CASSQVSGGRSYNEQFF.

The chain employs TRBV5-6 and TRBJ2-1, with D possibly TRBD1 on 5 matching bases. Trimming removed 5 bases from V and 3 bases from J, with 18 bases in between. Germline V gene lookup returns CDR1 SGHDT and CDR2 YYEEEE. The CDR3 has 16 residues. The CDR3 nucleotides are TGTGCCAGCAGTTACCGACAGACCAGCGACTACAATGAGCAGTTCTTC. Encoded protein: CASSYRQTSDYNEQFF. The full variable domain, completed using reference TRBV5-6 and TRBJ2-1, is DAGVTQSPTHLIKTRGQQVTLRCSPKSGHDTVSWYQQALGQGPQFIFQYYEEEERQRGNFPDRFSGHQFPNYSSELNVNALLLGDSALYLCASSYRQTSDYNEQFFGPGTRLTVL.

The V gene is TRBV30, the J gene TRBJ1-5; 7 nucleotides line up with TRBD1. The CDR3 loop spans 13 amino acids. The germline CDR1 and CDR2 sequences are GTSNPN and SVGIG (reference sequence). The trim removed 7 bases at V and 5 bases at J, leaving 8 bases unmatched. DNA of the CDR3: TGTGCCTTCCGAGACAGGGCGGATCAGCCCCAGCATTTT. Residues: CAFRDRADQPQHF.

The chain uses TRBV12-3 or TRBV12-4 and TRBJ2-3; possibly TRBD1 or TRBD2 for D (5 bases each). Trimming shortened V by 0 bases and J by 6 bases, and 13 bases separated the two germline ends. This CDR3 contains 15 residues. The CDR3 nucleotides read TGTGCCAGCAGTTTAGCGGGACCGGTCTCGGATACGCAGTATTTT. It translates to CASSLAGPVSDTQYF.

The J gene is TRBJ1-6, the V gene TRBV21-1; the D segment call TRBD1 is taken from the table without a DNA check. TRBV21-1 is marked as a pseudogene. The CDR3 runs to 17 residues. CDR3 in DNA: TGTGCCAGCAGCACCGAAAGGGTACGGACAGGGATTGCACCCCTCCACTTT. Its translation is CASSTERVRTGIAPLHF.

The chain employs TRBV18 and TRBJ1-6, with 7 bases lining up with TRBD1. The germline CDR1 and CDR2 sequences are KGHSH and LQKENI. The CDR3 is 17 residues long. The junction had 12 bases not matched to a gene; V was cut back by 1 base and J by 9 bases. The CDR3 loop is CASSPRGRGTGASPLHF. The CDR3 DNA reads TGTGCCAGCTCACCACGCGGCAGGGGGACCGGGGCTTCACCCCTCCACTTT.

The V gene is TRBV12-3 or TRBV12-4, the J gene TRBJ1-5; the match to TRBD1 covers 7 bases. The CDR3 runs to 14 residues. V lost 4 bases and J lost 7; bases outside the gene matches: 7. CDR3 nucleotide sequence: TGTGCCAGCAGTTCACAGGGGAATGCGCAGCCCCAGCATTTT. It yields the protein CASSSQGNAQPQHF.

This clonotype was detected only a few times. The rearrangement joins TRBV6-5 to TRBJ1-4; D not resolved. CDR3 length equals 14 residues. Trimming took off 5 bases at V and 0 bases at J, with 7 bases between the two ends. CDR1 and CDR2 from the germline V gene are MNHEY and SVGAGI. CDR3 nucleotide sequence: TGTGCCAGCAGTGACGGTGCAACTAATGAAAAACTGTTTTTT. The encoded protein is CASSDGATNEKLFF.

This rearrangement joins TRBV7-8 to TRBJ1-2; D possibly corresponds to TRBD1 (5 bases). Germline assignment: CDR1 SGHVS and CDR2 FQNEAQ. The CDR3 runs to 16 residues. Deletions cut 3 bases from V and 0 bases from J, with 14 bases between. As DNA, the CDR3 is TGTGCCAGCAGCTTTATCGGGGGTAGGGCTAACTATGGCTACACCTTC. Protein sequence: CASSFIGGRANYGYTF.

This clonotype was seen only once. The chain couples TRBV3-1 to TRBJ1-2; maybe TRBD1 (5 bases). Per germline, CDR1 LGHDT and CDR2 YNNKEL (reference sequence). The CDR3 contains 13 residues. Trimming pared 7 bases from V and 4 bases from J, leaving 13 bases between. The CDR3 region has the DNA TGTGCCAGCACTTCTCAGGGTGGCTATGGCTACACCTTC. Residues: CASTSQGGYGYTF.

This chain joins TRBV30 and TRBJ1-4, with a possible D match to TRBD1 (5 bases). The germline V gene encodes CDR1 GTSNPN and CDR2 SVGIG (reference sequence). Trimming pared 4 bases from V and 2 bases from J, leaving 14 bases between. The CDR3 runs 15 residues. The DNA for the CDR3 is TGTGCCTGGATGGGGGTCCATTCGACTAATGAAAAACTGTTTTTT. Amino acid sequence: CAWMGVHSTNEKLFF.

The chain has TRBV9 and TRBJ2-5; D is perhaps TRBD1 or TRBD2 (5 bases each). The CDR3 loop spans 15 amino acids. CDR1 is SGDLS, CDR2 YYNGEE, per germline. V lost 0 bases to trimming and J lost 0 bases, with 9 bases between them. In DNA, the CDR3 is TGTGCCAGCAGCGTAGACGAGGGGTACCAAGAGACCCAGTACTTC. The encoded protein is CASSVDEGYQETQYF.